This is a list of T cell receptor beta chains from one sample in a study of T cell responses to AZD1222 COVID-19 vaccine. Assay: immunoSEQ multiplex PCR; the TCRdb copy retains only in-frame clones and omits some. The table records more than 150,000 clones, around 90% of them present only once. This specimen consisted of peripheral blood, obtained 28 days after the second AZD1222 dose. The source is an adult who received the AZD1222 COVID-19 vaccine. Both conserved end residues are trimmed from each CDR3. A clone size is listed for some rows: how often the clone was seen (once, few, many), or a class if it is expanded.

TRBJ2-7 TRBV27 NA ASSIAAFYEQY
TRBJ1-5 TRBV10-3 NA AISEGQGAFNQPQH
TRBJ1-5 TRBV6-1 NA ASSEAGISNQPQH
TRBJ1-2 TRBV12-5 once ASGHGTGDGYT
TRBJ1-1 TRBV19 NA ASTPSWVHPAAF
TRBJ1-1 TRBV28 NA ASRVTGYGNTEAF
TRBJ2-2 TRBV6-1 once ASSESLNTGELF
TRBJ2-7 TRBV28 NA ASSSPPYEQY
TRBJ1-5 TRBV19 few ASSTGRDQPQH
TRBJ2-1 TRBV30 NA AWSVLRTSNSEVF
TRBJ2-1 TRBV6-1 NA ASSDPGRSSYNEQF
TRBJ2-3 TRBV4-2 NA ASSQGQGGGTQY
TRBJ2-1 TRBV29-1 NA SVELGQGAVFTYNEQF
TRBJ1-5 TRBV28 NA ASSLVGDSPNQPQH
TRBJ2-7 TRBV5-5 once ASSFTATYEQY
TRBJ2-3 TRBV5-1 once ASSTDQSTDTQY
TRBJ1-1 TRBV7-2 NA ASSLSRGNTEAF
TRBJ1-6 TRBV18 NA ASSPEEYSPLH
TRBJ2-5 TRBV28 NA ASSFRGAGRETQY
TRBJ2-1 TRBV6-6 NA ASSPSLSAGEHYDSYNEQF
TRBJ2-3 TRBV27 once ASRPGTGAFSSGGRTDTQY
TRBJ2-1 TRBV5-6 NA ASSLVGGAYNEQF
TRBJ1-2 TRBV5-6 NA ASSPDGYGYT
TRBJ1-3 TRBV6-5 NA ASADRVNTIY
TRBJ1-4 TRBV4-2 NA ASSQATGNGGEKLF
TRBJ2-7 TRBV6-5 few ASSSTGAYEQY
TRBJ1-5 TRBV6-2/TRBV6-3 few ASSYGGENQPQH
TRBJ2-1 TRBV18 NA ASSRDRRSNEQF
TRBJ2-3 TRBV29-1 NA SVVEAGGSDTQY
TRBJ1-6 TRBV12-3/TRBV12-4 NA ASSTQVFALH
TRBJ2-3 TRBV7-2 NA ASSLGLETDTQY
TRBJ1-6 TRBV7-2 NA ASSFQGYNSPLH
TRBJ1-2 TRBV27 few ASSSPPFNYGYT
TRBJ2-6 TRBV5-6 NA ASSFWSSGANVLT
TRBJ2-7 TRBV5-6 NA ASSLLLAGGRLSYEQY
TRBJ2-3 TRBV15 once ATSSGPGDTQY
TRBJ2-1 TRBV5-1 NA ASTISGYNEQF
TRBJ2-5 TRBV6-5 NA ASSPPGTQETQY
TRBJ2-7 TRBV19 NA ASSISQSYEQY
TRBJ1-1 TRBV27 NA ASSLQLNTEAF
TRBJ2-3 TRBV7-6 NA ASSLAPGLVGDTQY
TRBJ1-6 TRBV30 NA AWSPYEGISPLH
TRBJ2-2 TRBV3-1/TRBV3-2 NA ASSSVGLAGGSGELF
TRBJ2-1 TRBV11-1 NA ASRTPGLAGSREQF
TRBJ2-1 TRBV7-9 NA ASSSSGTLTNEQF